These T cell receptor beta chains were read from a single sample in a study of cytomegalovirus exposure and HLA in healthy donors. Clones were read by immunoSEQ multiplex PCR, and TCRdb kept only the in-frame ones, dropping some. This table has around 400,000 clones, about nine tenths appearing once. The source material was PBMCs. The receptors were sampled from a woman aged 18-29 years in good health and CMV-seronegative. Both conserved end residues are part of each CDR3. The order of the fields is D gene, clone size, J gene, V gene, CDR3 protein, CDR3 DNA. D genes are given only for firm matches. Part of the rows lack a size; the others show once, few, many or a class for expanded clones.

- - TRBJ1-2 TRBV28 CASSREGGYTF TGTGCCAGCAGCCGGGAGGGTGGCTACACCTTC
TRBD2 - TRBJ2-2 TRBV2 CASSNSGGAPGELFF TGTGCCAGCAGTAATAGCGGGGGGGCCCCCGGGGAGCTGTTTTTT
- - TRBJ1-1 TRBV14 CASSLAGVEAFF TGTGCCAGCAGCTTGGCGGGGGTTGAAGCTTTCTTT
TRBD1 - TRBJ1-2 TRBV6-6 CASSNDRAYGYTF TGTGCCAGCAGTAACGACAGGGCCTATGGCTACACCTTC
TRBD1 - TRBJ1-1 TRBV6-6 CASSRQGWTEAFF TGTGCCAGCAGCAGACAGGGGTGGACTGAAGCTTTCTTT
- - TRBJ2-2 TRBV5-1 CASSLALTYTGELFF TGCGCCAGCAGCTTGGCCCTAACCTACACCGGGGAGCTGTTTTTT
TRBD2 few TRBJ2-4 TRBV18 CASSTTGLAGGQNIQYF TGTGCCAGCTCAACCACGGGGCTAGCGGGAGGACAAAACATTCAGTACTTC
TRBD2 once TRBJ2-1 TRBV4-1 CASSHSGGLSSYNEQFF TGCGCCAGCAGCCATAGCGGGGGGCTTAGCTCCTACAATGAGCAGTTCTTC
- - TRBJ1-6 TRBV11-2 CASSLDVASDLMYNSPLHF TGTGCCAGCAGCTTAGATGTTGCGAGCGACCTGATGTATAATTCACCCCTCCACTTT
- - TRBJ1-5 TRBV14 CASSQGGPMGNQPQHF TGTGCCAGCAGCCAAGGGGGCCCAATGGGCAATCAGCCCCAGCATTTT
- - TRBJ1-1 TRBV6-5 CASSNSPPGAFF TGTGCCAGCAGTAACTCTCCCCCGGGGGCTTTCTTT
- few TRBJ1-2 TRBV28 CASSQQGWGKANYGYTF TGTGCCAGCAGTCAACAGGGTTGGGGCAAGGCTAACTATGGCTACACCTTC
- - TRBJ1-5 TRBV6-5 CASSTVRVGQPQHF TGTGCCAGCAGTACAGTCAGGGTAGGTCAGCCCCAGCATTTT
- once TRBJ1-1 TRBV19 CASRPTGRTEAFF TGTGCCAGTAGACCGACAGGCCGCACTGAAGCTTTCTTT
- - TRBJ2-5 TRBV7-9 CASSLDWETQYF TGTGCCAGCAGCTTAGACTGGGAGACCCAGTACTTC
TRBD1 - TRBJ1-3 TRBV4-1 CASSQFNRQGDRFSGNTIYF TGCGCCAGCAGCCAATTCAACCGCCAAGGGGACAGGTTTTCTGGAAACACCATATATTTT
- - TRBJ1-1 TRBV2 CASSGQQNTEAFF TGTGCCAGCAGTGGACAGCAGAACACTGAAGCTTTCTTT
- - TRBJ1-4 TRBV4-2 CASSLVGEKEKLFF TGTGCCAGCAGTTTAGTAGGGGAAAAGGAAAAACTGTTTTTT
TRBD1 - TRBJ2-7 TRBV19 CASSADRELDEQYF TGTGCCAGTAGCGCGGACAGGGAGCTTGACGAGCAGTACTTC
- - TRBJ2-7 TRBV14 CASSRRGEYYEQYF TGTGCCAGCAGCCGCAGGGGCGAGTACTACGAGCAGTACTTC
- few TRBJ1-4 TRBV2 CASRWEDNNEKLFF TGTGCCAGCAGGTGGGAGGATAATAATGAAAAACTGTTTTTT
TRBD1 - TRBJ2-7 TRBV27 CASSPGTGITYEQYF TGTGCCAGCAGTCCTGGGACAGGGATTACCTACGAGCAGTACTTC